Below, 22 T cell receptor beta chains from the same sample are listed, as sequenced in a study of identical twins. TCRdb reprocessed the 5' RACE reads via MiXCR and lists one record per CDR3 protein. The data contain roughly 240,000 distinct CDR3 sequences, roughly 7% of them singletons. In addition, the sample was reused for a study of yellow fever vaccine responses in identical twins.

What was sequenced was memory (CD45RO+) T cells sorted from blood. The receptors were sampled from a woman younger than 30 in good health.

This chain links TRBV10-3 with TRBJ1-3, with TRBD1 as a possible D gene (6 bases). Trimming shortened V by 4 bases and J by 2 bases, and 9 bases separated the two germline ends. The CDR3 contains 14 residues. CDR1 and CDR2 (germline): ENHRY, SYGVKD. CDR3 in DNA: TGTGCCATCAGTGTTACAGGGACTGGAAACACCATATATTTT. Amino acid sequence: CAISVTGTGNTIYF.

This clonotype appeared many times. The CDR3 sequence is CASSFGGGTATNYGYTF. Written as DNA, the CDR3 is TGCGCCAGCAGCTTTGGAGGGGGGACGGCAACTAACTATGGCTACACCTTC. This chain uses TRBV5-1 with TRBJ1-2, with a weak D call TRBD1 (6 bases). This CDR3 is built from 17 residues. Trimming stripped 2 bases from V and 0 bases from J, with 17 bases between. Germline V gene lookup returns CDR1 SGHRS and CDR2 YFSETQ.

The rearrangement links TRBV11-1 to TRBJ2-6, with D perhaps matching TRBD1 or TRBD2 (5 bases each). The CDR3 loop spans 17 amino acids. V was shortened by 5 bases and J by 0 bases, with 14 bases between the two germline ends. From germline, CDR1 is SGHAT and CDR2 FQDESV (reference sequence). CDR3 in amino acids: CASSRTGAPSGANVLTF. CDR3 bases: TGTGCCAGCAGCAGGACCGGGGCCCCCTCTGGGGCCAACGTCCTGACTTTC.

This clonotype appeared a few times. This chain joins TRBV2 and TRBJ2-1, with a weak D call TRBD1 (6 bases). The germline V gene has CDR1 SNHLY and CDR2 FYNNEI. Trimming pared 6 bases from V and 6 bases from J, leaving 18 bases between. The CDR3 is 15 residues long. CDR3 DNA: TGTGCCAGCAGCGTCGAATCAGGACAGACCAATGAGCAGTTCTTC. Its translation is CASSVESGQTNEQFF.

The sample holds a few counts of this clonotype. The rearrangement joins TRBV3-1 to TRBJ1-1, with D possibly being TRBD1 (6 bases). Trimming pared 4 bases from V and 6 bases from J, leaving 18 bases between. From germline, CDR1 is LGHDT and CDR2 YNNKEL (reference sequence). The length of the CDR3 is 15 residues. For the CDR3, the DNA is TGTGCCAGCAGCCTTCCGGGGGCCTCCAGCGCTGAAGCTTTCTTT. Translation: CASSLPGASSAEAFF. The entire variable domain, with the rest obtained from reference TRBV3-1 and TRBJ1-1, is as follows: DTAVSQTPKYLVTQMGNDKSIKCEQNLGHDTMYWYKQDSKKFLKIMFSYNNKELIINETVPNRFSPKSPDKAHLNLHINSLELGDSAVYFCASSLPGASSAEAFFGQGTRLTVV.

This chain uses TRBV12-2 with TRBJ1-1. TRBV12-2 is labeled a pseudogene. There are 15 residues in the CDR3. The CDR3 DNA sequence: TGTGCAAGTCGCTTTGAACAGCTACGATGGACTGAAGCTTTCTTT. It specifies CASRFEQLRWTEAFF.

The chain has TRBV14 and TRBJ1-1, with D possibly TRBD1 on 5 matching bases. V was trimmed by 1 base and J by 1 base, leaving 10 bases between them. This CDR3 region has 15 residues. CDR1 and CDR2 from the germline V gene are SGHDN and FVKESK. The CDR3 region has the DNA TGTGCCAGCAGCCAAGCGAAGGGGAGGAACACTGAAGCTTTCTTT. It is translated as CASSQAKGRNTEAFF.

V is TRBV7-3 and J is TRBJ2-2; weak D call: TRBD1 (5 bases). The CDR3 runs 15 residues. The germline gives CDR1 SGHTA, CDR2 FQGTGA. Between the trimmed V and J ends, which lost 5 bases and 5 bases, there was a span of 15 bases. CDR3 residues: CASSPQGLETGELFF. In DNA form, the CDR3 reads TGTGCCAGCAGCCCGCAGGGCCTAGAGACCGGGGAGCTGTTTTTT.

This clonotype was counted many times. This chain links TRBV7-6 with TRBJ2-3; 9 positions match TRBD2. The junction had 10 bases not matched to a gene; V was cut back by 1 base and J by 5 bases. The V gene's germline CDR1 is SGHVS and CDR2 FNYEAQ. The CDR3 runs to 17 residues. DNA for the CDR3: TGTGCCAGCAGCTTAGGTGGCTCTAGCGGGGTGGTAGATACGCAGTATTTT. It is translated as CASSLGGSSGVVDTQYF.

This clonotype was seen only a few times. This rearrangement joins TRBV5-4 to TRBJ2-1; D ambiguous. CDR3 length: 14 residues. CDR1 and CDR2 from the germline V gene are SGHNT and YYREEE (reference sequence). The V end was cut by 1 base, the J end by 8 bases, with 13 bases between. Here the CDR3 reads CASSLTPLVDEQFF. The CDR3 bases are TGTGCCAGCAGCTTGACTCCTCTAGTCGATGAGCAGTTCTTC.

V and J are TRBV2 and TRBJ2-3; 8 bases map to TRBD2. This CDR3 is built from 17 residues. From germline, CDR1 is SNHLY and CDR2 FYNNEI. Trimming removed 3 bases from V and 5 bases from J; junction bases left unmatched: 13. The DNA of the CDR3 is TGTGCCAGCAGTGATTGGGGAGACGGGAGGGCCGGAGATACGCAGTATTTT. Its protein is CASSDWGDGRAGDTQYF.

This clonotype was recorded at least ten times. The DNA for the CDR3 is TGTGCCAGCAGTGAACTGGGGACAGTTTCCTACGAGCAGTACGTC. Residues: CASSELGTVSYEQYV. The V and J genes are TRBV6-1 and TRBJ2-7; TRBD1 aligns across 7 bases. J was trimmed by 1 base and V by 2 bases; bases with no gene match: 5. This CDR3 is 15 amino acids long. From germline, CDR1 is MNHNS and CDR2 SASEGT.

The rearrangement links TRBV25-1 to TRBJ2-7; tentative D call: TRBD2 (5 bases). V was cut by 2 bases and J by 2 bases, with 16 bases left in between. Germline CDR1 MGHDK, CDR2 SYGVNS. The CDR3 sequence is 16 residues long. The CDR3 here is CASSETLSGKTYEQYF. The CDR3 coding sequence is TGTGCCAGCAGTGAAACCTTGAGCGGAAAGACCTACGAGCAGTACTTC.

This clonotype appeared a single time. The gene calls are TRBV15 and TRBJ2-1; 7 bases align to TRBD2. CDR1 is LNHNV and CDR2 is YYDKDF in the germline V gene (reference sequence). The ends lost 5 bases at V and 3 bases at J; junction bases unmatched: 7. The length of the CDR3 is 15 residues. DNA of the CDR3: TGTGCCACCAGCGGAGTGGGACTACTCTACAATGAGCAGTTCTTC. Its protein product is CATSGVGLLYNEQFF.

V gene TRBV5-5 combines with J gene TRBJ2-7, with 8 positions matching TRBD1. This CDR3 has 15 residues. J lost 3 bases, V lost 4 bases, and 9 bases had no gene match. Per germline, CDR1 SGHKS and CDR2 YYEKEE (reference sequence). As DNA, the CDR3 is TGTGCCAGCAGCCCGTCACTGACAGGGGTCTACGAGCAGTACGTC. This gives the protein CASSPSLTGVYEQYV.

This clonotype was observed a few times. This chain uses TRBV7-6 with TRBJ2-2; possible D gene TRBD2, 6 bases. The CDR3 consists of 17 residues. Germline assignment: CDR1 SGHVS and CDR2 FNYEAQ. V was shortened by 5 bases and J by 0 bases, with 16 bases between the two germline ends. The CDR3 bases are TGTGCCAGCAGCCCCATGGGGGGATTCGCGAACACCGGGGAGCTGTTTTTT. Its protein product is CASSPMGGFANTGELFF.

This chain connects TRBV28 to TRBJ2-7; 9 nucleotides line up with TRBD1. Germline lookup yields CDR1 MDHEN and CDR2 SYDVKM. V gave up 6 bases and J gave up 2 bases; unmatched junction bases: 8. The CDR3 has 15 residues. The CDR3 DNA reads TGTGCCAGCAGCGTACAGGGGGCATGGACCTACGAGCAGTACTTC. Residues: CASSVQGAWTYEQYF.

Ten or more counts support this clonotype. The chain links TRBV28 to TRBJ2-1; D is unclear. CDR1 is MDHEN, CDR2 SYDVKM, per germline. This CDR3 region has 12 residues. Trimming took 3 bases from V and 15 from J, leaving 15 bases between them. The CDR3 reads CASSFSNFSPFF. CDR3 nucleotide sequence: TGTGCCAGCAGTTTCTCGAATTTTTCCCCGTTCTTC.

V is TRBV6-1 and J is TRBJ2-6; possibly TRBD1 for D (5 bases). Trimming removed 6 bases from V and 0 bases from J, with 15 bases in between. Looked up from germline, CDR1 is MNHNS and CDR2 is SASEGT. The CDR3 is 17 residues long. The CDR3 coding sequence is TGTGCCAGCAGACCATGGACATCCAGCTCTGGGGCCAACGTCCTGACTTTC. This encodes CASRPWTSSSGANVLTF.

The chain couples TRBV5-6 to TRBJ2-1; TRBD2 is a possible D gene (6 bases). The CDR3 consists of 13 residues. V dropped 4 bases and J dropped 6 bases, with 11 bases sitting between them. The germline V gene has CDR1 SGHDT and CDR2 YYEEEE. The chain's CDR3 is CASSRRLGNEQFF. For the CDR3, the DNA is TGTGCCAGCAGCCGCAGACTAGGCAATGAGCAGTTCTTC.

This clonotype was counted a few times. This chain joins TRBV6-6 and TRBJ1-6, with D unresolved. Per germline, CDR1 MNHNY and CDR2 SVGAGI (reference sequence). V was cut by 0 bases and J by 8 bases, with 5 bases left in between. CDR3 length: 13 amino acids. This CDR3 reads CASSYSPDSPLHF. CDR3 DNA sequence: TGTGCCAGCAGTTACTCTCCGGATTCACCCCTCCACTTT.

This clonotype was recorded many times. The V call is TRBV20-1, the J call TRBJ2-5; TRBD1 matches 9 bases. Trimming removed 4 bases from V and 2 bases from J; junction bases left unmatched: 5. This CDR3 contains 14 residues. Germline CDR1 DFQATT, CDR2 SNEGSKA (reference sequence). The CDR3 reads CSATRDRGQETQYF. CDR3 nucleotide sequence: TGCAGTGCTACTAGAGACAGGGGGCAAGAGACCCAGTACTTC.